This T cell receptor beta chain comes out of a study of T cell changes during pregnancy in multiple sclerosis. TCRdb keeps only in-frame clones here, not all; method: immunoSEQ multiplex PCR. Of 85,000 to 130,000 clones in the sample, around 94% were seen once. There are 12 residues in the CDR3. V shed 8 bases and J shed 8 bases, with 15 bases lying between them. Per germline, CDR1 SGDLS and CDR2 YYNGEE. The sequencing here drew on peripheral blood, taken in the second trimester of pregnancy. The sequence derives from a female donor with multiple sclerosis, enrolled in a pregnancy study. The V call is TRBV9, the J call TRBJ2-3; D is possibly TRBD2 (6 bases). The CDR3 region has the DNA TGTGCCAGTCAAAACTTGGGGGGTACGCAGTATTTT. Translation: CASQNLGGTQYF.